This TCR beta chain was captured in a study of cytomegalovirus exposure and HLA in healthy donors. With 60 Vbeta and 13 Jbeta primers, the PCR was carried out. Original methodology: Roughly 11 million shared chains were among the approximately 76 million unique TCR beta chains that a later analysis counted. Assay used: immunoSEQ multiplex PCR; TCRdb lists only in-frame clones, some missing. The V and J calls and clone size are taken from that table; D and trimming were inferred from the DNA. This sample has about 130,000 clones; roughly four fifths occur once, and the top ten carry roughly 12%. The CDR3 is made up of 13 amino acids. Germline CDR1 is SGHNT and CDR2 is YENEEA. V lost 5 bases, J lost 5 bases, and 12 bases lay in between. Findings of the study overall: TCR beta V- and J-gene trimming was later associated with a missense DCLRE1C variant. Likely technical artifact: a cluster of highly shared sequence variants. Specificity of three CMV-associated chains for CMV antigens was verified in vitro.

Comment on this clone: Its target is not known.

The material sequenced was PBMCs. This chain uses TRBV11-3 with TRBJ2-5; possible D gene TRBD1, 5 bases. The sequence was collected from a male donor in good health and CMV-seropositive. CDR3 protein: CASSIGQSETQYF. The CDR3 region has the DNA TGTGCCAGCAGCATCGGACAATCGGAGACCCAGTACTTC.